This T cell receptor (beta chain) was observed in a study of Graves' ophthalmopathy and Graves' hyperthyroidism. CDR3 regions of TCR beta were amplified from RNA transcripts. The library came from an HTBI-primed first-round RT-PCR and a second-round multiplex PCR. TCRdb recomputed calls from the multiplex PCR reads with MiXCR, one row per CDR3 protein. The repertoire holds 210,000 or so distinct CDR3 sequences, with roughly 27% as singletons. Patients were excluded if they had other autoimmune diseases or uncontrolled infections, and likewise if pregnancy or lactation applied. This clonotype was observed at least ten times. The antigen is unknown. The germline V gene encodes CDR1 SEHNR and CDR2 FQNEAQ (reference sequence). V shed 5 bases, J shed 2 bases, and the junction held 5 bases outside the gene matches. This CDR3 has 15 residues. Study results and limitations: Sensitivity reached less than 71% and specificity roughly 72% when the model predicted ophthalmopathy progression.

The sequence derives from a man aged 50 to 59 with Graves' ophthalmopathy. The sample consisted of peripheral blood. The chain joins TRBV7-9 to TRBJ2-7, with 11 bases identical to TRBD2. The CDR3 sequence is CASSRGLAEAYEQYF. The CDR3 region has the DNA TGTGCCAGCAGCCGGGGACTAGCGGAGGCCTACGAGCAGTACTTC.